The rows below give T cell receptor beta chains drawn from one sample of a study of blood T cell repertoires in COVID-19. Assay used: immunoSEQ multiplex PCR; TCRdb lists only in-frame clones, some missing. The top ten clones hold roughly 4% of a sample with 200,000 to 300,000 clones, about 85% of them seen once. Input material: peripheral blood. Every receptor here comes from a man between 60 and 75 years old with acute or convalescent COVID-19. The CDR3 runs from the conserved cysteine through the conserved F or W. Fields, in order: V gene, clone size, D gene, J gene, CDR3 protein, CDR3 DNA. A D gene is named only where the DNA matches it firmly. Only part of the rows carry a size: once, few, many, or a class if the clone is expanded.

TRBV7-9,-,-,TRBJ2-4,CASSPAAINGIQYF,TGTGCCAGCAGCCCCGCCGCTATTAACGGCATTCAGTACTTC
TRBV28,-,TRBD1,TRBJ1-2,CASSLQGASYGYTF,TGTGCCAGCAGTTTACAGGGGGCTAGCTATGGCTACACCTTC
TRBV20-1,few,-,TRBJ1-3,CSASVGLGNTIYF,TGCAGTGCTAGTGTTGGGCTTGGAAACACCATATATTTT
TRBV7-8,-,TRBD1,TRBJ1-1,CASSLAIGTGRGTEAFF,TGTGCCAGCAGCTTAGCGATCGGGACAGGGAGGGGCACTGAAGCTTTCTTT
TRBV18,-,TRBD1,TRBJ2-3,CASSPGQGNGDTQYF,TGTGCCAGCTCACCGGGACAGGGTAATGGAGATACGCAGTATTTT
TRBV19,-,-,TRBJ2-2,CASSTSRTGNTGELFF,TGTGCCAGTAGTACCTCCCGGACTGGGAACACCGGGGAGCTGTTTTTT
TRBV14,-,-,TRBJ2-3,CASSRGGLRTDTQYF,TGTGCCAGCAGCCGTGGCGGACTCCGCACAGATACGCAGTATTTT
TRBV21-1,-,-,TRBJ1-5,CASRSPDVYRDRVLGNQPQHF,TGTGCCAGCAGATCCCCAGACGTTTATCGGGACAGAGTTTTAGGCAATCAGCCCCAGCATTTT
TRBV13,-,TRBD2,TRBJ2-3,CASSLGAGGPDTQYF,TGTGCCAGCAGCTTAGGAGCGGGAGGGCCCGATACGCAGTATTTT
TRBV5-1,-,-,TRBJ2-7,CASSLVAAYEQYF,TGCGCCAGCAGCTTGGTGGCAGCCTACGAGCAGTACTTC
TRBV18,-,-,TRBJ2-7,CASSRQAYEQYF,TGTGCCAGCTCCCGACAAGCCTACGAGCAGTACTTC
TRBV5-8,-,TRBD2,TRBJ2-2,CASSGGLAPYTGELFF,TGTGCCAGCAGCGGGGGACTAGCGCCTTACACCGGGGAGCTGTTTTTT
TRBV27,-,-,TRBJ2-5,CASSLRLWDFPNF,TGTGCCAGCAGTTTACGCCTGTGGGACTTCCCCAACTTC
TRBV6-4,-,TRBD1,TRBJ2-3,CASSPEGATDTQYF,TGTGCCAGCAGCCCAGAGGGGGCCACAGATACGCAGTATTTT
TRBV27,-,-,TRBJ1-2,CASSFQGNYGYTF,TGTGCCAGCAGTTTCCAGGGGAACTATGGCTACACCTTC
TRBV9,few,-,TRBJ2-2,CASSPGTFTGELFF,TGTGCCAGCAGCCCAGGGACTTTCACCGGGGAGCTGTTTTTT
TRBV1,-,-,TRBJ1-5,CTSSLRGGDQPQHF,TGCACCAGCAGCCTAAGAGGGGGGGATCAGCCCCAGCATTTT
TRBV3-1/TRBV3-2,few,-,TRBJ1-3,CASSPRTELSGNTIYF,TGTGCCAGCAGCCCGCGGACAGAACTCTCTGGAAACACCATATATTTT
TRBV30,few,TRBD1,TRBJ2-3,CARQGSSTDTQYF,TGTGCCCGACAGGGCAGTAGCACAGATACGCAGTATTTT
TRBV19,few,TRBD1,TRBJ2-5,CASSNPGTGGGLETQYF,TGTGCCAGTAGTAACCCCGGGACAGGGGGAGGATTAGAGACCCAGTACTTC
TRBV11-2,-,TRBD1,TRBJ1-1,CASSLRTGVYGGTEAFF,TGTGCCAGCAGCTTAAGGACAGGAGTCTACGGGGGCACTGAAGCTTTCTTT
TRBV10-3,once,-,TRBJ2-1,CAISEPGFQTDEQFF,TGTGCCATCAGTGAGCCGGGATTTCAGACCGATGAGCAGTTCTTC
TRBV18,-,TRBD1,TRBJ1-5,CASSPPSVGGYSNQPQHF,TGTGCCAGCTCACCACCGTCCGTAGGGGGCTATAGCAATCAGCCCCAGCATTTT
TRBV7-8,-,-,TRBJ1-5,CASSELRQGNQPQHF,TGTGCCAGCAGCGAGTTAAGACAGGGCAATCAGCCCCAGCATTTT
TRBV4-3,few,-,TRBJ1-2,CASSQEATNYGYTF,TGCGCCAGCAGCCAAGAGGCCACTAACTATGGCTACACCTTC
TRBV5-1,-,TRBD2,TRBJ2-7,CASSLVLAGSYEQYF,TGCGCCAGCAGCTTGGTACTAGCGGGCTCCTACGAGCAGTACTTC
TRBV10-3,-,-,TRBJ2-7,CAISTDRYEQYF,TGTGCCATCAGTACCGACAGATACGAGCAGTACTTC
TRBV19,-,TRBD2,TRBJ2-6,CASSTAGTSGSVLTF,TGTGCCAGTAGTACCGCCGGGACTAGCGGGAGCGTCCTGACTTTC
TRBV10-3,-,TRBD2,TRBJ2-7,CAISPTSGGVVRYEQYF,TGTGCCATCAGTCCGACTAGCGGGGGAGTGGTTCGCTACGAGCAGTACTTC
TRBV6-5,-,-,TRBJ1-3,CASTSQAFSGNTIYF,TGTGCCAGCACCTCTCAGGCCTTCTCTGGAAACACCATATATTTT
TRBV4-2,-,-,TRBJ2-3,CASSQEEAGSGSDTQYF,TGTGCCAGCAGCCAAGAGGAAGCAGGATCTGGATCAGATACGCAGTATTTT
TRBV27,-,-,TRBJ1-4,CASSLLGAGTNEKLFF,TGTGCCAGCAGTTTACTAGGGGCAGGAACTAATGAAAAACTGTTTTTT
TRBV5-1,few,TRBD2,TRBJ2-1,CASSGEGVAGAEQFF,TGCGCCAGCAGCGGCGAGGGAGTAGCGGGGGCCGAGCAGTTCTTC
TRBV4-3,-,TRBD2,TRBJ2-1,CASSQDVTGGYNEQFF,TGCGCCAGCAGCCAAGACGTAACGGGGGGCTACAATGAGCAGTTCTTC
TRBV7-3,once,-,TRBJ2-3,CASSLSLPGGISDTQYF,TGTGCCAGCAGCTTAAGTCTCCCTGGGGGGATCTCAGATACGCAGTATTTT
TRBV18,-,-,TRBJ2-3,CASSAPGAGTDTQYF,TGTGCCAGCTCAGCACCAGGGGCCGGCACAGATACGCAGTATTTT
TRBV6-2/TRBV6-3,-,TRBD2,TRBJ2-3,CASSGEGLAGVPDTQYF,TGTGCCAGCAGTGGAGAGGGACTAGCGGGAGTCCCAGATACGCAGTATTTT
TRBV11-2,-,-,TRBJ2-7,CASSLDRGSYEQYF,TGTGCCAGCAGCTTAGATCGGGGATCCTACGAGCAGTACTTC
TRBV9,-,TRBD1,TRBJ1-3,CASSFQLGQGKDTIYF,TGTGCCAGCAGCTTTCAATTGGGACAGGGGAAGGACACCATATATTTT